The T cell receptor beta chain described here comes from a study of cytomegalovirus exposure and HLA in healthy donors. PCR used 60 Vbeta primers and 13 Jbeta primers. Produced via immunoSEQ multiplex PCR; TCRdb's table is partial and in-frame only. The sample lists under 200,000 clones, around 75% occurring once. With V trimmed by 2 bases and J by 6 bases, 6 bases remained unmatched. CDR3 length equals 16 residues. Per germline, CDR1 ENHRY and CDR2 SYGVKD. Points on this clone: This sample includes further DNA sequences coding for the same CDR3.

This clonotype was obtained from a woman aged 25 to 39 in good health and CMV-seronegative. The chain has TRBV10-3 and TRBJ2-7; 14 nucleotides agree with TRBD2. Specimen: PBMCs. The chain's CDR3 is CAISEPRTSGGTEQYF. The CDR3 DNA reads TGTGCCATCAGTGAGCCTAGGACTAGCGGGGGGACCGAGCAGTACTTC.